This T cell receptor (beta chain) was obtained from a study of CD8 T cells in ankylosing spondylitis. Overall study results and limits: The clones that were linked to disease were reported to be significantly enriched in matched synovial fluid samples from ankylosing spondylitis patients. In the blood and synovial fluid of reactive arthritis, some motif variants had been previously reported. Several highly homologous variants made up a TCR beta motif that seemed to typify ankylosing spondylitis blood.

About this clonotype itself: Its target is not known.

The V and J ends lost 4 bases and 8 bases, in that order; junction bases with no gene match: 4. Germline V gene sequence: CDR1 WSHSY, CDR2 SAAADI. This CDR3 is built from 13 residues. Using quantitative 5'-RACE with molecular barcodes, the authors made TCR beta libraries. TCRdb independently ran MiXCR on the 5' RACE reads; one entry per CDR3 protein. Of 300,000 to 400,000 distinct CDR3 sequences listed, approximately 22% are singletons. Material: blood, either unsorted or a sorted T cell fraction (not recorded which). The chain links TRBV10-2 to TRBJ2-1; 8 bases map to TRBD1. The receptor was derived from a male donor with ankylosing spondylitis or in good health (not recorded which). In DNA form, the CDR3 reads TGCGCCAGCAGTGGGGACAGGCCCCATGAGCAGTTCTTC. It specifies CASSGDRPHEQFF.